This section outlines one TCR beta chain sequence together with its context. Its antigen remains unknown. With 0 bases removed from V and 0 bases from J, the gap between germline ends came to 7 bases. CDR1 and CDR2 from the germline V gene are SGHTS and YDEGEE. This CDR3 comprises 15 residues. The data were obtained in a study of T cell responses to AZD1222 COVID-19 vaccine. Study-level background: Timing groups of about 4 and about 12 weeks for second doses were pooled.

Findings and caveats of the study: The reported proportion of spike-specific TCRs targeting unmutated variant regions was nearly half. Repertoire samples came only from after the peak T cell response. Spike-specific TCR breadth and depth grew following two AZD1222 doses.

Sequenced by immunoSEQ multiplex PCR; TCRdb stores in-frame clones only, minus some. The table has approximately 170,000 clones, 80% to 90% seen once. The source material was peripheral blood, sampled on day 0 of AZD1222 vaccination. This sequence originates from an adult in good health. V and J are TRBV5-8 and TRBJ2-1; tentative D call: TRBD2 (5 bases). Here the CDR3 DNA reads TGTGCCAGCAGCTTGGTGGCGGGCTCCTACAATGAGCAGTTCTTC. This translates into CASSLVAGSYNEQFF.